One sample yielded the 18 T cell receptor beta chains listed below, sequenced in a study of naive and memory T cell subsets. The SP2 primer and nested alpha and beta constant region primers amplified ligated cDNA in four rounds. MiXCR was run by TCRdb on the 5' RACE reads, yielding one entry per CDR3 protein. In the table there are tens of thousands of distinct CDR3 sequences, around 7.3% of which are singletons. A UMI-containing oligonucleotide was joined by 3' ligation to the TCR cDNA template. These receptors came from a male donor in good health.

V gene TRBV10-3 combines with J gene TRBJ2-3, with TRBD1 identical over 10 bases. With V trimmed by 3 bases and J by 6 bases, 9 bases remained unmatched. CDR1 and CDR2 from the germline V gene are ENHRY and SYGVKD. The CDR3 extends over 16 amino acids. The CDR3 sequence is CAISEKADRGRDTQYF. DNA for the CDR3: TGTGCCATCAGTGAAAAAGCTGACAGGGGGCGCGATACGCAGTATTTT.

V is TRBV13 and J is TRBJ2-1, with unresolved D. This CDR3 comprises 14 residues. Germline V gives CDR1 PRHDT, CDR2 FYEKMQ (reference sequence). V was cut by 3 bases and J by 7 bases, with 13 bases left in between. CDR3 region: CASSLDADGNEQFF. CDR3 DNA: TGTGCCAGCAGCTTGGATGCCGACGGGAATGAGCAGTTCTTC. Filled out from reference TRBV13 and TRBJ2-1, the complete variable domain reads AAGVIQSPRHLIKEKRETATLKCYPIPRHDTVYWYQQGPGQDPQFLISFYEKMQSDKGSIPDRFSAQQFSDYHSELNMSSLELGDSALYFCASSLDADGNEQFFGPGTRLTVL.

The chain recombines TRBV7-8 with TRBJ2-2, with D uncertain. CDR1 and CDR2 (germline): SGHVS, FQNEAQ. There are 16 residues in the CDR3. V gave up 1 base and J gave up 4 bases, with 13 bases separating them. The CDR3 DNA sequence: TGTGCCAGCAGCTTAGTTGGCCCTGTGCCCACCGGGGAGCTGTTTTTT. Encoded protein: CASSLVGPVPTGELFF.

This clonotype showed up many times. V gene TRBV6-1 combines with J gene TRBJ2-3; D remains ambiguous. The CDR3 is made up of 11 amino acids. Germline V gene data show CDR1 as MNHNS and CDR2 as SASEGT. The V gene lost 1 base and the J gene lost 7 bases, with 3 bases spanning the gap. The CDR3 region has the DNA TGTGCCAGCAGTGAAGGGAATACGCAGTATTTT. Its translation: CASSEGNTQYF.

This clonotype was counted ten times or more. The chain uses TRBV2 and TRBJ2-3; D gene uncertain. V was cut by 8 bases and J by 2 bases, with 17 bases left in between. The CDR3 consists of 15 residues. In germline, CDR1 is SNHLY, CDR2 FYNNEI. CDR3 bases: TGTGCCAGCGTTACGCGGCGATCCCTCACAGATACGCAGTATTTT. As protein: CASVTRRSLTDTQYF.

This rearrangement joins TRBV18 to TRBJ2-7, with unresolved D. Germline assignment: CDR1 KGHSH and CDR2 LQKENI. The V and J ends lost 3 bases and 2 bases respectively, with 26 bases between them. The CDR3 spans 19 residues. CDR3 region: CASSPLMPDDRSVTYEQYF. The CDR3 DNA follows: TGTGCCAGCTCACCCTTAATGCCGGACGATCGCTCTGTAACCTACGAGCAGTACTTC.

This clonotype was recorded many times. The V and J genes are TRBV3-1 and TRBJ1-1; D gene uncertain. Germline CDR1 and CDR2: LGHDT and YNNKEL (reference sequence). The V end was cut by 3 bases, the J end by 3 bases, with 11 bases between. The CDR3 runs to 14 residues. CDR3 residues: CASSQGWADTEAFF. CDR3 bases: TGTGCCAGCAGCCAGGGGTGGGCGGACACTGAAGCTTTCTTT.

This clonotype was counted many times. This chain links TRBV27 with TRBJ1-1; a possible D gene is TRBD1 (5 bases). V was pared by 2 bases and J by 5 bases, with 12 bases between. The germline V gene encodes CDR1 MNHEY and CDR2 SMNVEV (reference sequence). The CDR3 contains 14 residues. CDR3 amino acids: CASSLQGVRTEAFF. The CDR3, as DNA: TGTGCCAGCAGTTTACAGGGTGTGAGGACTGAAGCTTTCTTT.

The chain joins TRBV2 to TRBJ2-3; no definite D call. The V end lost 6 bases, the J end lost 0 bases, and 7 bases lay between the germline ends. This CDR3 spans 13 amino acids. Germline V gene lookup returns CDR1 SNHLY and CDR2 FYNNEI. CDR3 sequence (DNA): TGTGCCAGCAGGGACCGAAGCACAGATACGCAGTATTTT. Translated: CASRDRSTDTQYF.

The chain couples TRBV18 to TRBJ2-5; 14 bases fit TRBD2. Germline V gives CDR1 KGHSH, CDR2 LQKENI. Trimming removed 3 bases from V and 4 bases from J; junction bases left unmatched: 7. The CDR3 sequence is 17 residues long. CDR3: CASSPYPGLAGVETQYF. In DNA, the CDR3 is TGTGCCAGCTCACCCTACCCGGGACTAGCGGGAGTAGAGACCCAGTACTTC. Looking up the rest from reference TRBV18 and TRBJ2-5 gives the full variable domain: NAGVMQNPRHLVRRRGQEARLRCSPMKGHSHVYWYRQLPEEGLKFMVYLQKENIIDESGMPKERFSAEFPKEGPSILRIQQVVRGDSAAYFCASSPYPGLAGVETQYFGPGTRLLVL.

A single count supports this clonotype. V usage is TRBV7-8 and J usage is TRBJ2-7; 7 bases are a match to TRBD1. This CDR3 has 15 residues. Germline CDR1 SGHVS, CDR2 FQNEAQ. V dropped 6 bases and J dropped 0; count of bases not matched to a gene: 8. The CDR3 nucleotides are TGTGCCAGCAGTTTGGGACAGTTACTCTCCTACGAGCAGTACTTC. Protein: CASSLGQLLSYEQYF.

The CDR3 region has the DNA TGTGCCAGCAGCCTAAGACAGGGCACCGGGGAGCTGTTTTTT. This gives the protein CASSLRQGTGELFF. The V gene is TRBV7-9, the J gene TRBJ2-2; 7 bases agree with TRBD1. Germline CDR1 is SEHNR and CDR2 is FQNEAQ (reference sequence). V dropped 5 bases and J dropped 4; count of bases not matched to a gene: 4. The CDR3 has 14 residues. Combining the CDR3 with reference TRBV7-9 and TRBJ2-2 gives the whole variable domain DTGVSQNPRHKITKRGQNVTFRCDPISEHNRLYWYRQTLGQGPEFLTYFQNEAQLEKSRLLSDRFSAERPKGSFSTLEIQRTEQGDSAMYLCASSLRQGTGELFFGEGSRLTVL.

V is TRBV20-1 and J is TRBJ1-6; D perhaps matches TRBD1 (5 bases). Trimming stripped 2 bases from V and 3 bases from J, with 14 bases between. Germline CDR1 and CDR2: DFQATT and SNEGSKA (reference sequence). The CDR3 extends over 16 amino acids. This CDR3 is CSARPWDFLYNSPLHF. The CDR3 DNA follows: TGCAGTGCTAGACCCTGGGACTTTCTCTATAATTCACCCCTCCACTTT.

This chain uses TRBV3-1 with TRBJ2-1; a weak D match, TRBD1 (5 bases). V lost 10 bases and J lost 13, with 17 bases in between. The CDR3 runs 11 residues. CDR1 and CDR2 from the germline V gene are LGHDT and YNNKEL (reference sequence). The CDR3 DNA follows: TGTGCCACCCAAAAGGTCAGGGAACAGTTCTTC. Its translation is CATQKVREQFF.

This clonotype was seen ten or more times. The V and J genes are TRBV6-5 and TRBJ2-2, with D possibly called TRBD1 or TRBD2 (6 bases each). V dropped 1 base and J dropped 4 bases, with 10 bases sitting between them. The germline V gene encodes CDR1 MNHEY and CDR2 SVGAGI. The CDR3 has 15 residues. CDR3 DNA: TGTGCCAGCAGTTACTGGGGGCGGGGCACCGGGGAGCTGTTTTTT. This codes for CASSYWGRGTGELFF.

This clonotype came up a few times. The V gene is TRBV6-1, the J gene TRBJ1-2, with D maybe TRBD1 (6 bases). CDR3 length: 13 amino acids. The V and J ends lost 5 bases and 1 base respectively, with 8 bases between them. Germline V gene lookup returns CDR1 MNHNS and CDR2 SASEGT. CDR3 loop: CASSWDNNYGYTF. The CDR3 bases are TGTGCCAGCAGTTGGGACAATAACTATGGCTACACCTTC.

This rearrangement joins TRBV20-1 to TRBJ2-5, with D perhaps TRBD1 (5 bases). The germline gives CDR1 DFQATT, CDR2 SNEGSKA (reference sequence). V shed 2 bases and J shed 5 bases, with 15 bases lying between them. The CDR3 totals 14 residues. The CDR3 protein is CSARRGKAGETQYF. DNA of the CDR3: TGCAGTGCTAGAAGGGGCAAGGCCGGTGAGACCCAGTACTTC.

The chain links TRBV2 to TRBJ2-5, with a possible D match to TRBD2 (5 bases). In germline, CDR1 is SNHLY, CDR2 FYNNEI. This CDR3 comprises 13 residues. Trimming left V 8 bases short and J 1 base short, with 11 bases between. CDR3 sequence (DNA): TGTGCCAGCGGCCTAGCCCGCCAAGAGACCCAGTACTTC. Translating it yields CASGLARQETQYF.